This is a list of T cell receptor beta chains from one sample in a study of T cells after posttransplantation cyclophosphamide. Sequenced by immunoSEQ multiplex PCR; TCRdb stores in-frame clones only, minus some. The sample gives roughly 30,000 clones, about nine tenths of which show up once; less than 0.25% is in the top ten. Sequencing was performed on naive CD4+ T cells sorted from PBMCs. These receptors were taken from a woman aged 60-70 years in good health, CMV-negative, and a related stem cell transplant donor. Both conserved end residues are part of each CDR3. The order of the fields is V gene, J gene, clone size, D gene, CDR3 protein, CDR3 DNA. D genes are given only for firm matches. Rows may omit the clone size; those that give it use once, few, many or a size class.

TRBV6-5,TRBJ1-2,NA,NA,CASFKAGNGYTF,TGTGCCAGCTTCAAGGCAGGGAATGGCTACACCTTC
TRBV7-9,TRBJ2-5,NA,TRBD2,CASSLVGTSKETQYF,TGTGCCAGCAGCTTAGTTGGGACTAGTAAGGAGACCCAGTACTTC
TRBV6-5,TRBJ1-6,NA,NA,CASSYSSSSVNSPLHF,TGTGCCAGCAGTTACTCTTCCTCGAGTGTCAATTCACCCCTCCACTTT
TRBV5-1,TRBJ2-5,NA,TRBD2,CASSPTGLGEETQYF,TGCGCCAGCAGCCCAACAGGACTAGGTGAGGAGACCCAGTACTTC
TRBV11-1,TRBJ2-3,NA,TRBD2,CASSPTSGRTDTQYF,TGTGCCAGCAGCCCAACTAGCGGGAGGACAGATACGCAGTATTTT
TRBV7-2,TRBJ2-3,NA,TRBD2,CASSTGLAGGRQYF,TGTGCCAGCAGCACCGGACTAGCGGGGGGGCGTCAGTATTTT
TRBV9,TRBJ2-6,once,NA,CASSLVISGANVLTF,TGTGCCAGCAGCCTAGTTATCTCTGGGGCCAACGTCCTGACTTTC
TRBV18,TRBJ2-7,once,NA,CASSPATDSSYEQYF,TGTGCCAGCTCACCGGCCACGGACAGTTCCTACGAGCAGTACTTC
TRBV5-1,TRBJ2-1,NA,TRBD2,CASSLAIVAGVNEQFF,TGCGCCAGCAGCTTGGCAATCGTAGCGGGCGTCAATGAGCAGTTCTTC
TRBV7-2,TRBJ2-7,NA,NA,CASSLVQSVEQYF,TGTGCCAGCAGCTTAGTTCAATCGGTGGAGCAGTACTTC
TRBV28,TRBJ2-5,NA,TRBD1,CASSLAGQGGETQYF,TGTGCCAGCAGTTTGGCGGGACAGGGAGGAGAGACCCAGTACTTC
TRBV6-6,TRBJ2-1,once,NA,CASKEGIIDNNEQFF,TGTGCCAGCAAAGAGGGAATCATAGATAACAATGAGCAGTTCTTC
TRBV5-1,TRBJ1-2,NA,TRBD1,CASSGQGAGYGYTF,TGCGCCAGCAGCGGACAGGGGGCAGGCTATGGCTACACCTTC
TRBV27,TRBJ1-4,few,TRBD1,CASSLQGAREKLFF,TGTGCCAGCAGTTTACAGGGGGCAAGGGAAAAACTGTTTTTT
TRBV5-1,TRBJ2-5,NA,TRBD1,CASSPRDRWETQYF,TGCGCCAGCAGCCCCCGGGACAGATGGGAGACCCAGTACTTC